This is a list of T cell receptor beta chains from one sample in a study of blood T cell repertoires in COVID-19. This table comes from immunoSEQ multiplex PCR, and its TCRdb copy is limited to in-frame clones, with some not included. The table shows around 46,000 clones, with 86% occurring only once. Sequenced input: peripheral blood. These TCRs come from a middle-aged man with active COVID-19. Both conserved end residues are part of each CDR3. A D gene is named only where the DNA matches it firmly. Clone size is stated in some rows and not others, as once, few, many or a class when expanded.

TGTGCCAGCAGTCGGTCCCGGGGGAACACCGGGGAGCTGTTTTTT | CASSRSRGNTGELFF | TRBV6-5 | . | TRBJ2-2 | .
TGTGCCAGCAGCTTAGATGGGCCGGGGGGCACTGAAGCTTTCTTT | CASSLDGPGGTEAFF | TRBV7-8 | . | TRBJ1-1 | .
TGTGCCAGCAGCCCTCGATCCGGACAGCCGAGAACTGAAGCTTTCTTT | CASSPRSGQPRTEAFF | TRBV7-3 | . | TRBJ1-1 | .
TGTGCCAGCAGCCAGGGCAAAGGCTCCTACAATGAGCAGTTCTTC | CASSQGKGSYNEQFF | TRBV3-1/TRBV3-2 | . | TRBJ2-1 | .
TGTGCCAGCAGTCCTTCTCGGAGAAACAATCAGCCCCAGCATTTT | CASSPSRRNNQPQHF | TRBV28 | once | TRBJ1-5 | .
TGTGCCAGTAGTGTTACCGGGACAGTCTATAATTCACCCCTCCACTTT | CASSVTGTVYNSPLHF | TRBV19 | . | TRBJ1-6 | TRBD1
TGTGCCAGCAGTGAAACTGCCCACGAGCAGTACTTC | CASSETAHEQYF | TRBV2 | . | TRBJ2-7 | .
TGTGCCAGCAGCTTCGGGACAGCCTCCTACGAGCAGTACTTC | CASSFGTASYEQYF | TRBV5-6 | . | TRBJ2-7 | TRBD1
TGTGCCAGCAACCCCGGTGGGGGCTCGAGGGGGGAGCAGTTCTTC | CASNPGGGSRGEQFF | TRBV11-2 | . | TRBJ2-1 | .
TGTGCCTGGAGTCGGGGGGGCGTCGGCGGGGAGCTGTTTTTT | CAWSRGGVGGELFF | TRBV30 | . | TRBJ2-2 | TRBD2
TGTGCCACCAGTGATTTGTCTAGCGGGAGACAGCAGTACTTC | CATSDLSSGRQQYF | TRBV24-1 | once | TRBJ2-7 | TRBD2
TGTGCCTGTATTCCGGGAGTCCAAGAGACCCAGTACTTC | CACIPGVQETQYF | TRBV30 | once | TRBJ2-5 | .
TGTGCCAGCAGCTTGGTAGTGGCAGGGGAGCAGTTCTTC | CASSLVVAGEQFF | TRBV7-3 | few | TRBJ2-1 | .
TGCAGCGTTGAAGGGGCCGTGGGGGGTCGCGGGGAGCTGTTTTTT | CSVEGAVGGRGELFF | TRBV29-1 | . | TRBJ2-2 | .
TGTGCCAGCAGTCGACAGGGGTGGGGCTCCTACAATGAGCAGTTCTTC | CASSRQGWGSYNEQFF | TRBV6-6 | . | TRBJ2-1 | TRBD1
TGTGCCAGCAGCACCGGACAGGGGGACAATGAGCAGTTCTTC | CASSTGQGDNEQFF | TRBV13 | . | TRBJ2-1 | TRBD1
TGCAGCGCCTCCGGGGGGACGCCCAGTGAAAAACTGTTTTTT | CSASGGTPSEKLFF | TRBV29-1 | . | TRBJ1-4 | .
TGTGCCAGCAGCGTATACACTGAAGCTTTCTTT | CASSVYTEAFF | TRBV6-5 | . | TRBJ1-1 | .
TGCGCCAGCAGCCAAGTATTTTACGGGAGGGTGTCCACAGATACGCAGTATTTT | CASSQVFYGRVSTDTQYF | TRBV4-1 | few | TRBJ2-3 | TRBD2
TGTGCCAGCACCCGACAGAGTTCGAGCTATGGCTACACCTTC | CASTRQSSSYGYTF | TRBV19 | . | TRBJ1-2 | .
TGCGCCAGCAGCTTGAATACAGTCCACGAGCAGTACTTC | CASSLNTVHEQYF | TRBV5-1 | once | TRBJ2-7 | .
TGTGCCAGCAGCGTAGGTTCGGAGGCCTACGAGCAGTACTTC | CASSVGSEAYEQYF | TRBV9 | . | TRBJ2-7 | .
TGTGCCAGCAGTCCAACCGGGACTAGCGGGAGAGAGACCCAGTACTTC | CASSPTGTSGRETQYF | TRBV6-2/TRBV6-3 | . | TRBJ2-5 | TRBD2
TGCGCCAGCAGCCAAGATCTGCGGGGGAGCTACACCTTC | CASSQDLRGSYTF | TRBV4-1 | . | TRBJ1-2 | .
TGTGCCAGCAGTTACGGTATAGCTAACTATGGCTACACCTTC | CASSYGIANYGYTF | TRBV6-5 | . | TRBJ1-2 | .
TGTGCCAGCAGCCAAGGAGGCAATCAGCCCCAGCATTTT | CASSQGGNQPQHF | TRBV3-1/TRBV3-2 | . | TRBJ1-5 | .
TGCGCCAGCAGCCAAGGGGGCGGGAGAAGGGACGAGCAGTACTTC | CASSQGGGRRDEQYF | TRBV4-1 | . | TRBJ2-7 | TRBD2
TGTGCCAGCAGTTTATCGGGATACCGGGAGACCCAGTACTTC | CASSLSGYRETQYF | TRBV28 | . | TRBJ2-5 | .
TGTGCCAGCAGTTTATTCGTGGGGGGCAATGAGCAGTTCTTC | CASSLFVGGNEQFF | TRBV28 | . | TRBJ2-1 | .
TGCGCCAGCAGCTTGGATATGAACACTGAAGCTTTCTTT | CASSLDMNTEAFF | TRBV5-1 | . | TRBJ1-1 | .
TGTGCCATCGGCCTGGGAGAGGTGCGTGGGGCCAACGTCCTGACTTTC | CAIGLGEVRGANVLTF | TRBV10-3 | . | TRBJ2-6 | .
TGTGCCAGTAGTTCCTTGGGACTAGCGGCCTCTAGCACAGATACGCAGTATTTT | CASSSLGLAASSTDTQYF | TRBV19 | . | TRBJ2-3 | TRBD2
TGTGCCTGGATGTGGGGACAGCGGGTCCTTGAAGCTTTCTTT | CAWMWGQRVLEAFF | TRBV30 | . | TRBJ1-1 | TRBD1
TGTGCCAGCAGCTGGACAGGGGCCGTAGAGACCCAGTACTTC | CASSWTGAVETQYF | TRBV7-9 | . | TRBJ2-5 | TRBD1
TGTGCCAGCAGCTTACGGAGGGGCCCAGGGTACGAGCAGTACTTC | CASSLRRGPGYEQYF | TRBV11-2 | . | TRBJ2-7 | .
TGTGCCAGCAGGGGCAGGGAACAGCCCCAGCATTTT | CASRGREQPQHF | TRBV6-6 | . | TRBJ1-5 | .
TGTGCCATCAGGGGGACAGGGATCACTGAAGCTTTCTTT | CAIRGTGITEAFF | TRBV10-3 | . | TRBJ1-1 | TRBD1
TGTGCCAGCAGCGCCGTCTGGGGCTTTGGGACTGAAGCTTTCTTT | CASSAVWGFGTEAFF | TRBV28 | . | TRBJ1-1 | .
TGTGCCAGCAGCCTCCCGGGGTCGACCGAGCAGTACTTC | CASSLPGSTEQYF | TRBV7-3 | . | TRBJ2-7 | .
TGTGCTAGTGGCCTGGCCGCTGGAGGCTACAATGAGCAGTTCTTC | CASGLAAGGYNEQFF | TRBV12-5 | . | TRBJ2-1 | .
TGTGCCAGCAGCTTATCCGGGACTAGCCGGGAGACCCAGTACTTC | CASSLSGTSRETQYF | TRBV7-3 | . | TRBJ2-5 | TRBD2
TGTGCCAGTGAGACAGGGGGCGGCACAGATACGCAGTATTTT | CASETGGGTDTQYF | TRBV19 | . | TRBJ2-3 | TRBD1
TGTGCCAGCTCCTTTGGGAGTCAGGACTATGGCTACACCTTC | CASSFGSQDYGYTF | TRBV28 | . | TRBJ1-2 | .
TGCGCCAGCAGCTTCGGTCGTCGAGTGGGAGGCTACAATGAGCAGTTCTTC | CASSFGRRVGGYNEQFF | TRBV5-1 | . | TRBJ2-1 | .
TGTGCCACCAAGAATAGCGGATACAATGAGCAGTTCTTC | CATKNSGYNEQFF | TRBV10-3 | . | TRBJ2-1 | .